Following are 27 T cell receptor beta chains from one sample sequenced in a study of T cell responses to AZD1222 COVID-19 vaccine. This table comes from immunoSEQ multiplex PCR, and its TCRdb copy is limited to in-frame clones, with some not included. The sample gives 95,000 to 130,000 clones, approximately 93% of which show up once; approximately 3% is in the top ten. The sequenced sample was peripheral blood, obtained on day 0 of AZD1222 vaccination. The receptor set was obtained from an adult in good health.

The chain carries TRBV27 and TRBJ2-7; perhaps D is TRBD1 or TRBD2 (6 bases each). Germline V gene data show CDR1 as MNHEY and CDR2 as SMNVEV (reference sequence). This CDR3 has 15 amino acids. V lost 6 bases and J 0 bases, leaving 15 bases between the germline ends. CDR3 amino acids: CASRPGAGPSYEQYF. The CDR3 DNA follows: TGTGCCAGCAGGCCGGGGGCGGGACCCTCCTACGAGCAGTACTTC.

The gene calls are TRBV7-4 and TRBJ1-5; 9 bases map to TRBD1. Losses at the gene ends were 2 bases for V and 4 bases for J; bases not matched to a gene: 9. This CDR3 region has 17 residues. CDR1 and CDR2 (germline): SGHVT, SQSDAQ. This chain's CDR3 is CASSLIGTGLGNQPQHF. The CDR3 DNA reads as TGTGCCAGCAGCTTAATCGGGACAGGGTTGGGGAATCAGCCCCAGCATTTT.

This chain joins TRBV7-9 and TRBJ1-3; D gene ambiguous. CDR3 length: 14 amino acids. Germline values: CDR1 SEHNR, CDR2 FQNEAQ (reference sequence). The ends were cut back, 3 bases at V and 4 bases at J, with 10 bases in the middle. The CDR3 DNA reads TGTGCCAGCAGCTTCACGACGGCCGGAAACACCATATATTTT. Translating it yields CASSFTTAGNTIYF.

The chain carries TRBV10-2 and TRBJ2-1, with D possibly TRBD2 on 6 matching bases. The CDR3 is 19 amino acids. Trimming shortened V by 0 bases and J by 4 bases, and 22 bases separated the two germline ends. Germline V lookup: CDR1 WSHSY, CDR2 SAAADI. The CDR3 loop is CASSESTIWAGSDYNEQFF. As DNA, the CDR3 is TGCGCCAGCAGTGAGTCGACAATCTGGGCGGGATCGGATTACAATGAGCAGTTCTTC.

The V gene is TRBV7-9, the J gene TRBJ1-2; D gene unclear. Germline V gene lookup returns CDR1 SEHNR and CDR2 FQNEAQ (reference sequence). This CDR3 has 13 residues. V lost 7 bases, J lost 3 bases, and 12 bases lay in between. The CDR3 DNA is TGTGCCAGCATCTCGGAGAGCCACTATGGCTACACCTTC. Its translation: CASISESHYGYTF. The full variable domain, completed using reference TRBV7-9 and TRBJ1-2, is DTGVSQNPRHKITKRGQNVTFRCDPISEHNRLYWYRQTLGQGPEFLTYFQNEAQLEKSRLLSDRFSAERPKGSFSTLEIQRTEQGDSAMYLCASISESHYGYTFGSGTRLTVV.

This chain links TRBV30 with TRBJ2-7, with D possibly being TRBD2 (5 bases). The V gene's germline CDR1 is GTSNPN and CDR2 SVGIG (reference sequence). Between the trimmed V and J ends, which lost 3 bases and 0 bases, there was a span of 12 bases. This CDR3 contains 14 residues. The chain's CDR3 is CAWRWPGSSYEQYF. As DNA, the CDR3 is TGTGCCTGGAGATGGCCGGGGAGCTCCTACGAGCAGTACTTC.

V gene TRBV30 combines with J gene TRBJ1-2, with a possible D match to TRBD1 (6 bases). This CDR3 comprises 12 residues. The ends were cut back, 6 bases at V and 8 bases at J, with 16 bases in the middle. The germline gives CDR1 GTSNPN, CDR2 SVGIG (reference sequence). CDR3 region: CACVTGPDGYTF. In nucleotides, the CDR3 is TGTGCCTGCGTAACAGGGCCGGACGGCTACACCTTC.

CDR3 sequence (DNA): TGCGCCAGCAGTCCGACAGGGGTTGGCACTGAAGCTTTCTTT. Translation: CASSPTGVGTEAFF. The rearrangement uses TRBV5-1 and TRBJ1-1; TRBD1 agrees at 8 bases. The CDR3 runs 14 residues. V shed 5 bases, J shed 4 bases, and the junction held 7 bases outside the gene matches. CDR1 is SGHRS and CDR2 is YFSETQ in the germline V gene.

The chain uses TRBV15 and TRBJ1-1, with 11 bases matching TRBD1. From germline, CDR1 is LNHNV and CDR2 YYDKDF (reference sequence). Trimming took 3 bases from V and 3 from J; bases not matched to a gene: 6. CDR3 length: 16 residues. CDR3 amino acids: CATSRDRGLFDTEAFF. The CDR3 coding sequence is TGTGCCACCAGCAGGGACAGGGGGCTTTTTGACACTGAAGCTTTCTTT.

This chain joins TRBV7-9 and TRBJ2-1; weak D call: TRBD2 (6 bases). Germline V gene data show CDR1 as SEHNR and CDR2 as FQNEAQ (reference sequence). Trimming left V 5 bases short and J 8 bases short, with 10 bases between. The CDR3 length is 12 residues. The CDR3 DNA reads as TGTGCCAGCAGCCCGACTAGATATGAGCAGTTCTTC. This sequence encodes CASSPTRYEQFF.

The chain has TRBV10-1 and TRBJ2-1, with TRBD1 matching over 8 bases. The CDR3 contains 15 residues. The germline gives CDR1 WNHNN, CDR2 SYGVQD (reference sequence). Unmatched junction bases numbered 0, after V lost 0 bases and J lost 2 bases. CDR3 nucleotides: TGCGCCAGCAGTGAGTCACAGGGGGCCTACAATGAGCAGTTCTTC. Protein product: CASSESQGAYNEQFF.

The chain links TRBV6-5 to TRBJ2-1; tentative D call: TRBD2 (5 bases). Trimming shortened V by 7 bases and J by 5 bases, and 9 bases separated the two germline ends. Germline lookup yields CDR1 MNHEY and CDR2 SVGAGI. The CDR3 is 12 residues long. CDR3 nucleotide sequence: TGTGCCAGCACCTACGGGGACAATGAGCAGTTCTTC. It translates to CASTYGDNEQFF.

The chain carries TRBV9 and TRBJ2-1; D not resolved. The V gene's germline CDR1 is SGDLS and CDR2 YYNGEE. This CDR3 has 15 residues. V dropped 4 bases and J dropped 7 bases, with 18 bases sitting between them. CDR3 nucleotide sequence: TGTGCCAGCAGCCGCTCTGTCGGGTCAAGAAATGAGCAGTTCTTC. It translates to CASSRSVGSRNEQFF.

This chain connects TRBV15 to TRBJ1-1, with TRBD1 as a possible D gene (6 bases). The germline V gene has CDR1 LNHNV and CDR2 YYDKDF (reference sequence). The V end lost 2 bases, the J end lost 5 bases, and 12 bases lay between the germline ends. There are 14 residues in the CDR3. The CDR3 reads CATSRQGSGTEAFF. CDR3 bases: TGTGCCACCAGCAGACAGGGGAGTGGTACTGAAGCTTTCTTT. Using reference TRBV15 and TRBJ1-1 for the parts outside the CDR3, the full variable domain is DAMVIQNPRYQVTQFGKPVTLSCSQTLNHNVMYWYQQKSSQAPKLLFHYYDKDFNNEADTPDNFQSRRPNTSFCFLDIRSPGLGDTAMYLCATSRQGSGTEAFFGQGTRLTVV.

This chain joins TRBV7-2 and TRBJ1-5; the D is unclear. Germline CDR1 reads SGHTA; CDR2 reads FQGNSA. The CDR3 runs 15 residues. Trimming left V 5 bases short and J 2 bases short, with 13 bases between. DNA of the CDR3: TGTGCCAGCAGCCCTAGTACATGGGGCAATCAGCCCCAGCATTTT. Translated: CASSPSTWGNQPQHF.

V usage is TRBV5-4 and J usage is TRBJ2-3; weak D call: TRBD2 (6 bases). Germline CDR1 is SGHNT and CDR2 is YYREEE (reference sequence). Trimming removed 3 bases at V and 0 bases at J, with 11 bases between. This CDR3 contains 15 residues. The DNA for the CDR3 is TGTGCCAGCAGCTGGGGAGGCGGAAGCACAGATACGCAGTATTTT. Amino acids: CASSWGGGSTDTQYF.

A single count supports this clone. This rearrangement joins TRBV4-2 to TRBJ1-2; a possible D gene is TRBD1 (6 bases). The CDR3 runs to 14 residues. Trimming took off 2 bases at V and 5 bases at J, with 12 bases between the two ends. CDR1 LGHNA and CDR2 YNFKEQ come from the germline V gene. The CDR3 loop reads CASSQNREIYGYTF. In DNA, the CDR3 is TGTGCCAGCAGCCAAAACAGGGAAATTTATGGCTACACCTTC.

The CDR3 DNA sequence: TGTGCCAGCAGCTTAGTAGGACTAGCGAATGAGCAGTTCTTC. The encoded protein is CASSLVGLANEQFF. The chain links TRBV11-3 to TRBJ2-1, with 9 bases lining up with TRBD2. The CDR3 loop spans 14 amino acids. V shed 1 base and J 7 bases; nucleotides not matched to a gene: 2. Looked up from germline, CDR1 is SGHNT and CDR2 is YENEEA.

The CDR3 sequence: CASSLWDRDRGRTEAFF. CDR3 sequence (DNA): TGTGCCAGCAGCTTATGGGATAGGGACAGGGGTCGCACTGAAGCTTTCTTT. V gene TRBV11-2 combines with J gene TRBJ1-1; 10 bases line up with TRBD1. The CDR3 spans 17 residues. CDR1 and CDR2 (germline): SGHAT, FQNNGV. V lost 2 bases to trimming and J lost 4 bases; unmatched junction nucleotides: 10.

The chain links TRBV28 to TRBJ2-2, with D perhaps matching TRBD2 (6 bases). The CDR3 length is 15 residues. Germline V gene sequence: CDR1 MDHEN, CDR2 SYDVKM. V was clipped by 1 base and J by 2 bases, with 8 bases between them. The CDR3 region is CASSLSGVNTGELFF. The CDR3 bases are TGTGCCAGCAGTTTATCGGGGGTCAACACCGGGGAGCTGTTTTTT. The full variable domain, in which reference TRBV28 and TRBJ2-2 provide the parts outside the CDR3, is DVKVTQSSRYLVKRTGEKVFLECVQDMDHENMFWYRQDPGLGLRLIYFSYDVKMKEKGDIPEGYSVSREKKERFSLILESASTNQTSMYLCASSLSGVNTGELFFGEGSRLTVL.

CDR3 loop: CASSPPGETQYF. The CDR3 bases are TGTGCCAGCAGTCCCCCCGGGGAGACCCAGTACTTC. V usage is TRBV27 and J usage is TRBJ2-5; D is undetermined. CDR1 and CDR2 from the germline V gene are MNHEY and SMNVEV (reference sequence). V lost 5 bases and J 5 bases, leaving 9 bases between the germline ends. The CDR3 has 12 residues.

CDR3 protein: CASMIWQTYSNQPQHF. CDR3 DNA: TGTGCCAGTATGATCTGGCAGACTTATAGCAATCAGCCCCAGCATTTT. The chain couples TRBV19 to TRBJ1-5; the D is unclear. Germline V CDR1 and CDR2: LNHDA, SQIVND (reference sequence). This CDR3 is 16 amino acids long. Trimming cost V 7 bases and J 0 bases, with 16 bases left between them.

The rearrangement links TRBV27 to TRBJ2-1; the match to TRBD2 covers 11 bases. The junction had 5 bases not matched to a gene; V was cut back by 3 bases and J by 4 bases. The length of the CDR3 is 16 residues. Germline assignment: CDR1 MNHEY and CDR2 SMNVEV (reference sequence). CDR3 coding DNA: TGTGCCAGCAGTTTTTGGACTAGCGGGTCATACAATGAGCAGTTCTTC. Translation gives CASSFWTSGSYNEQFF.

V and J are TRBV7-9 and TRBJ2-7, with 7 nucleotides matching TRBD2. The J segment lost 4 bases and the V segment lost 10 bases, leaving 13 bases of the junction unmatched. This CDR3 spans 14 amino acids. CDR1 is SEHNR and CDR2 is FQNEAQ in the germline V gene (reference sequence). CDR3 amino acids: CATVPGLAVYEQYF. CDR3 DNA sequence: TGTGCCACCGTGCCTGGGCTAGCGGTTTACGAGCAGTACTTC.

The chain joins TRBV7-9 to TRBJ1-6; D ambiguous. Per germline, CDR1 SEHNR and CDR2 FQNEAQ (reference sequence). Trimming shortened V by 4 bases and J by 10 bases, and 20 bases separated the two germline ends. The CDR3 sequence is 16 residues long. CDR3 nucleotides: TGTGCCAGCAGCTCCACCGTCTTGGTGATCGGATCACCCCTCCACTTT. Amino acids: CASSSTVLVIGSPLHF.

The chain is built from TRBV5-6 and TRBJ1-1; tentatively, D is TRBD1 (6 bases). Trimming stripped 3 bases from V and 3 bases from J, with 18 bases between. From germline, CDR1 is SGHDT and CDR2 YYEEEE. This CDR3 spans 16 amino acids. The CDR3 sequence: CASSSSPDRRHTEAFF. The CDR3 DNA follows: TGTGCCAGCAGCTCCTCTCCCGACAGGCGGCACACTGAAGCTTTCTTT.

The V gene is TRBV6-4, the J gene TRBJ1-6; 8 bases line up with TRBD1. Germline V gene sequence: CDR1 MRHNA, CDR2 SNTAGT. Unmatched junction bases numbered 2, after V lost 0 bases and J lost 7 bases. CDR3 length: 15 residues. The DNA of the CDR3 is TGTGCCAGCAGTGACTCGTCAGGGGGCAATTCACCCCTCCACTTT. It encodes CASSDSSGGNSPLHF.